Below, one TCR beta chain is given with its context. This clonotype was detected many times. The antigen it binds to is not known. No per-base quality is available; no much larger clone lies one base away. CDR1 and CDR2 (MNHNS, SASEGT) derive from the germline V gene. V is reduced by 7 bases and J by 1 base, leaving a spacing of 10 bases between them. From the cysteine up to the phenylalanine, the CDR3 has a length of 13 residues. Only CDR3 DNA remains: 39 bases, in frame from the first base. Hyperthyroidism patients were aged 18 to 65 years and newly diagnosed, with disease duration of less than 2 months. Patients with uncontrolled infections, other autoimmune diseases, pregnancy or lactation were excluded. Diagnoses were based on clinical symptoms, serum thyroxine and TRAb, thyroid ultrasound and orbital computed tomography. Blood from progressor patients was collected at the time of first diagnosis with hyperthyroidism, before any ophthalmopathy symptoms had appeared. PBMCs were isolated from more than 8 ml of fresh peripheral blood by Ficoll-Paque density gradient centrifugation. Progressor patients were defined as those initially diagnosed with Graves' hyperthyroidism in whom ophthalmopathy developed during follow-up. Total RNA was extracted using Trizol reagent, and RNA quality was assessed on an Agilent 2100 Bioanalyzer.

This sample stems from a study of T cells in Graves' hyperthyroidism and ophthalmopathy (dated by TCRdb to about 2019). About the investigation overall: Peripheral blood was sampled at the time of initial diagnosis, prior to any treatment. To identify distinguishing TCR V-J signatures, a discovery cohort of 90 to 100 patients was used, comprising 43 with Graves' ophthalmopathy and under 60 with stable Graves' hyperthyroidism. Prospective prediction of ophthalmopathy was tested in an independent validation cohort of 18 hyperthyroidism patients and 17 patients who later progressed to ophthalmopathy. The roughly 99 discovery patients were divided at random into training and test sets in a 7:3 ratio. Thyroid tissue and blood T-cell repertoires from about 6 Graves' hyperthyroidism patients were also compared in the study. After sampling, hyperthyroidism patients received methimazole starting at 30 mg daily, and ophthalmopathy patients received high-dose intravenous methylprednisolone. The paper describes TCR Vbeta CDR3 sequencing of 140 or so peripheral blood samples, made up of 43 ophthalmopathy patients, more than 70 hyperthyroidism patients and 17 progressor patients. General findings and caveats noted by the study authors: During validation, the model predicted progression to ophthalmopathy a median of approximately 6.5 months ahead of onset, with roughly 65% sensitivity and under 85% specificity. A 13 V-J signature model separated ophthalmopathy from stable hyperthyroidism, with just over 85% sensitivity and 81% to 82% specificity in cross-validation and 80%/75% in testing. No statistical method was used to set the sample size in advance, and investigators knew the group allocation. Blood samples also contained most of the expanded thyroid clonotypes (frequency above 0.001), which suggests that blood repertoires may reflect thyroid immune responses.

TCR beta CDR3 regions were amplified from RNA transcripts. A first-round RT-PCR of the TCR CDR3 used the HTBI primer set with the Qiagen OneStep RT-PCR kit. Libraries were constructed in a second round of multiplex PCR, after which size selection and purification were carried out. Sequencing of the libraries was done on an Illumina HiSeq2000 using paired-end 100 bp reads. The authors processed their data as follows. Raw data were processed with SOAPnuke, discarding reads with adapters, uncalled bases, mean Phred below 15, or no exact constant-primer or identifier match. High-quality paired reads were merged using COPE v1.2.5, and each unique nucleotide sequence was defined as a clonotype. Clonotypes were aligned to IMGT TRBV, TRBD and TRBJ reference segments using MiTCR v1.1. Analysis was restricted to V-J combinations with a frequency above 0.0001, which covered about 99% of repertoires. A TCS score was defined as the ratio between F50 (clonal expansion) and ExV (chaos), using BLOSUM62-based TCRdist between CDR3 peptides within each V-J. Welch's t-statistics and random forest reduced roughly 540 V-J features to roughly 13, which were used in a naive Bayes classifier (R e1071). TCRdb handled the public reads itself, with Q25 trimming in fastp and clone calling in MiXCR, and kept productive beta chains. Duplicate CDR3 protein sequences are folded into a single record with the most common DNA and genes. What appears here as the V and J calls and clone size reflects TCRdb's work, not the paper's. Within this sample are 650,000 to 850,000 distinct CDR3 sequences, with about 17% of them counted one time only. 16% of the sample rests with the top ten.

The sequence links TRBV6-1 to TRBJ1-1, and possibly TRBD1, on 5 matching bases. Sequencing was carried out using blood. The sequence was collected from a woman aged 45-65 years with Graves' hyperthyroidism that later progressed to Graves' ophthalmopathy. The CDR3: CASIDDRNTEAFF. The sequenced DNA: TGTGCCAGCATCGACGACAGGAACACTGAAGCTTTCTTT.